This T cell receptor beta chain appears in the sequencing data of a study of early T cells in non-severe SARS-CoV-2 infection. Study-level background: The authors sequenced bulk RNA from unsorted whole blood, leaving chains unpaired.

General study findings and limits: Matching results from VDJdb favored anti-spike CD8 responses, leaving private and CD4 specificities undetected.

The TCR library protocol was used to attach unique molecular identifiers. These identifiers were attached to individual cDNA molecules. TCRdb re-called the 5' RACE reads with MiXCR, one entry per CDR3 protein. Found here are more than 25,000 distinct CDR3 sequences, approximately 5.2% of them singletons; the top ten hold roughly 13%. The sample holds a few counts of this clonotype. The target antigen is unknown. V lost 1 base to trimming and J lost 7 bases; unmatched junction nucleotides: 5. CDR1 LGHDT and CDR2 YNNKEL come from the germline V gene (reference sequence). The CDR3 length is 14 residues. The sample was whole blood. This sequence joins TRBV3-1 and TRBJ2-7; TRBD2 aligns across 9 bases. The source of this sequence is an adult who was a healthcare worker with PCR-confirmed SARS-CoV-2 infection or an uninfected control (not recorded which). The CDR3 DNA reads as TGTGCCAGCAGCCAAGGGGGACTAGCTGGGGAGCAGTACTTC. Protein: CASSQGGLAGEQYF.